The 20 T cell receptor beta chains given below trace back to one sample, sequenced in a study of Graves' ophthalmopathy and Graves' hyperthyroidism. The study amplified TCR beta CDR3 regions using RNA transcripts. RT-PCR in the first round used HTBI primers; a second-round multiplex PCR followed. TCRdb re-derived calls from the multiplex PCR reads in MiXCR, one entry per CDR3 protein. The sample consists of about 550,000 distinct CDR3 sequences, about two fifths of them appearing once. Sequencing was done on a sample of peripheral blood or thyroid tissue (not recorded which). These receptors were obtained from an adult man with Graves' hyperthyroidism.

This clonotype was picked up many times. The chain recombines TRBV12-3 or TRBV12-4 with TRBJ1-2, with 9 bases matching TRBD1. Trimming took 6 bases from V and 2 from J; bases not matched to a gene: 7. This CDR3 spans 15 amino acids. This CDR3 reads CASSPTGGRNYGYTF. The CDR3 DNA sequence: TGTGCCAGCAGCCCGACAGGGGGACGCAACTATGGCTACACCTTC.

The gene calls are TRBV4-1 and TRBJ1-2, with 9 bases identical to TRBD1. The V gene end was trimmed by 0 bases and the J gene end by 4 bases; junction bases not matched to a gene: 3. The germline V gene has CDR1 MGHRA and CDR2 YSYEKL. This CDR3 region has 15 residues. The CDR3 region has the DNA TGCGCCAGCAGCCAAGATACAGGGGGCAGCTATGGCTACACCTTC. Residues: CASSQDTGGSYGYTF.

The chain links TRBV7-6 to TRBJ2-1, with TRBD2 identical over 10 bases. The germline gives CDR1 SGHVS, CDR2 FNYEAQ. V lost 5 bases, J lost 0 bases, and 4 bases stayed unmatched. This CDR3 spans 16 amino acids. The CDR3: CASSPLAGGSYNEQFF. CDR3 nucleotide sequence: TGTGCCAGCAGCCCTTTAGCGGGAGGCTCCTACAATGAGCAGTTCTTC.

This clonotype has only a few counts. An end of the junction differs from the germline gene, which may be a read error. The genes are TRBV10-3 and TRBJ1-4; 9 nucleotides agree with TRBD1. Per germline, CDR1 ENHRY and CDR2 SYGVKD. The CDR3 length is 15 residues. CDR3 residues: CASSGARTGDEKLFF. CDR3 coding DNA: TGTGCCAGCAGTGGGGCGAGGACAGGGGACGAAAAACTGTTTTTT.

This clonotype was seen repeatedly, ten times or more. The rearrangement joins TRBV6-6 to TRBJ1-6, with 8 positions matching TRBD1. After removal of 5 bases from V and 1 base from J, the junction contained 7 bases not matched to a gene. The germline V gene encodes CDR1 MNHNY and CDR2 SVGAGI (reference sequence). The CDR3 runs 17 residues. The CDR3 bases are TGTGCCAGCAGTCGCCCAAACAGGGGGTCCTATAATTCACCCCTCCACTTT. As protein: CASSRPNRGSYNSPLHF.

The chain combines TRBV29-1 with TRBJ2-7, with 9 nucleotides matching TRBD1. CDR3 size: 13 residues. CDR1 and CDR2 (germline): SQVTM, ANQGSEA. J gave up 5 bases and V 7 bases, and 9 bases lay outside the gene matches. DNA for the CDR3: TGCAGCGGACTGGGACAGGGCGTCCACGAGCAGTACTTC. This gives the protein CSGLGQGVHEQYF.

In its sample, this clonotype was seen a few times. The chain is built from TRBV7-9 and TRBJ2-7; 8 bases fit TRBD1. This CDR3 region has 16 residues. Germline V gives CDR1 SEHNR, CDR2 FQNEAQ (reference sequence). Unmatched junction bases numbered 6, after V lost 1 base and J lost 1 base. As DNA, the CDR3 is TGTGCCAGCAGCTTAGTAGGGACAGGAAGATCCTACGAGCAGTACTTC. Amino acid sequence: CASSLVGTGRSYEQYF.

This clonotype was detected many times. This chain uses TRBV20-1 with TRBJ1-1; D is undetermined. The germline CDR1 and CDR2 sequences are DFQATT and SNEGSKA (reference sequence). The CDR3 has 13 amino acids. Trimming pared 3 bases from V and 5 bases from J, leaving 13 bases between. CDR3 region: CSASPTGRTEAFF. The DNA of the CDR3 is TGCAGTGCTAGTCCGACGGGAAGGACTGAAGCTTTCTTT.

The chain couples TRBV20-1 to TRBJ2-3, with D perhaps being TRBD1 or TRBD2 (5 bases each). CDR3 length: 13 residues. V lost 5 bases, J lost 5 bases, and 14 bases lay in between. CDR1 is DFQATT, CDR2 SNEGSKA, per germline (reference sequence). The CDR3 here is CSALPGTGDTQYF. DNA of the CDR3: TGCAGTGCTCTCCCCGGGACGGGAGATACGCAGTATTTT.

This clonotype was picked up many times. The DNA of the CDR3 is TGCAGTGGACAACACAATTACGAGCAGTACTTC. It translates to CSGQHNYEQYF. The chain employs TRBV20-1 and TRBJ2-7; D remains ambiguous. V was cut by 7 bases and J by 4 bases, with 11 bases left in between. CDR3 length: 11 amino acids. From germline, CDR1 is DFQATT and CDR2 SNEGSKA (reference sequence).

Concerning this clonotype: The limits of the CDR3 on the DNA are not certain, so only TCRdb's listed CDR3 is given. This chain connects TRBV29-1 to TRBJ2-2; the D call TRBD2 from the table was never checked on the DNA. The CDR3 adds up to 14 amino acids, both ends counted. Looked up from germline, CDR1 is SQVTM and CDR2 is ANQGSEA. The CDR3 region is CSAQGGGTPGSCFF.

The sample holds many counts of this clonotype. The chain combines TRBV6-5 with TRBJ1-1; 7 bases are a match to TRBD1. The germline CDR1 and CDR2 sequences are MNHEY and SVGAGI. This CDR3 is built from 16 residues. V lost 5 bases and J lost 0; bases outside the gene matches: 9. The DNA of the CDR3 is TGTGCCAGCAGTACCCTGACAGGGACGCTGAACACTGAAGCTTTCTTT. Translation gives CASSTLTGTLNTEAFF.

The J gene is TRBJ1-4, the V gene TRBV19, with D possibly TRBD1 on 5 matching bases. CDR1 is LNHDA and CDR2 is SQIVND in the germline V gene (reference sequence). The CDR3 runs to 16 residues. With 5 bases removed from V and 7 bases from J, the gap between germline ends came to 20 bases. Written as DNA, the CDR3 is TGTGCCAGTAGTGCCCCCGGGACCCACTCGGGTGAAAAACTGTTTTTT. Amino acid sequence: CASSAPGTHSGEKLFF.

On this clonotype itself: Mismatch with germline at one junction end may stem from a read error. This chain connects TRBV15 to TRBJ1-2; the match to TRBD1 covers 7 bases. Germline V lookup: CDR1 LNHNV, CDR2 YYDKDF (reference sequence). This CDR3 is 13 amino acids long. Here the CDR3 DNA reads TGTGCCGCCAGCCGGGACAGAAACTATGGCTACACCTTC. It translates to CAASRDRNYGYTF.

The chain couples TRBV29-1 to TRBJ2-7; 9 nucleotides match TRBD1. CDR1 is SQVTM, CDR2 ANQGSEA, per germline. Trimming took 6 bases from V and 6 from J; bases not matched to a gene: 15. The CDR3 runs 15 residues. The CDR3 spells CSVEKAGTGSSEQYF. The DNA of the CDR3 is TGCAGCGTCGAGAAGGCCGGGACAGGGAGCAGCGAGCAGTACTTC.

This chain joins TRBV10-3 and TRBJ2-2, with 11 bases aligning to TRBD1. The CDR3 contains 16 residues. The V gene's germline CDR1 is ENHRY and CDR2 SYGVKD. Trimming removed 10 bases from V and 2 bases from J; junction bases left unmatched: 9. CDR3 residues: CASTDWTGGNTGELFF. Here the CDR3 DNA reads TGTGCCAGCACCGACTGGACAGGGGGCAACACCGGGGAGCTGTTTTTT.

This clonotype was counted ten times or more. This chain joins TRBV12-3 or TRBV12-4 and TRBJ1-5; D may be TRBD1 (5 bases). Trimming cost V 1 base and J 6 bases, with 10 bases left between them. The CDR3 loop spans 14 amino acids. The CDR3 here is CASSLGAGPQPQHF. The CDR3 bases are TGTGCCAGCAGTTTAGGGGCAGGGCCTCAGCCCCAGCATTTT.

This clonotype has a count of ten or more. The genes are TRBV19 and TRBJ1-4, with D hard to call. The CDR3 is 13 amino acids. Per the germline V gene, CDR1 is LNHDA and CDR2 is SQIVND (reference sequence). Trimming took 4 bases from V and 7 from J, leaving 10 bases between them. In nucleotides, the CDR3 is TGTGCCAGTAGTACTTCGACTGGTGAAAAACTGTTTTTT. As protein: CASSTSTGEKLFF.

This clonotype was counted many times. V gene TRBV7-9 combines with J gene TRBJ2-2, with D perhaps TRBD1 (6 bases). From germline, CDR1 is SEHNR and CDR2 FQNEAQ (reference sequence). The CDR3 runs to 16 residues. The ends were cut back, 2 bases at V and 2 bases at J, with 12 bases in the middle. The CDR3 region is CASSLIIGGNTGELFF. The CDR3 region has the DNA TGTGCCAGCAGCTTAATAATAGGGGGAAACACCGGGGAGCTGTTTTTT.

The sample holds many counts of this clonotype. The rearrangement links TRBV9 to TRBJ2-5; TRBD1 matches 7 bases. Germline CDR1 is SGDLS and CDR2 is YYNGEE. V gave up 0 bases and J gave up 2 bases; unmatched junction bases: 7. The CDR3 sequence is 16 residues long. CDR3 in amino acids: CASSVASGQLQETQYF. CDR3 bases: TGTGCCAGCAGCGTAGCTTCGGGACAGTTGCAAGAGACCCAGTACTTC.